A selection of T cell receptor beta chains follows, all from one sample in a study of blood T cell repertoires in COVID-19. TCRdb keeps only in-frame clones here, not all; method: immunoSEQ multiplex PCR. The sample holds approximately 360,000 clones, 70% to 90% seen once. Input material: PBMCs or T cells enriched from blood (not recorded which). Source of these receptors: a woman in her twenties or thirties with acute COVID-19. The CDR3 runs from the conserved cysteine through the conserved F or W. Each record gives: clone size, D gene, J gene, V gene, CDR3 protein, CDR3 DNA. D genes are given only for firm matches. Clone size is stated in some rows and not others, as once, few, many or a class when expanded.

once	TRBD1	TRBJ2-2	TRBV25-1	CASSEIGGQGYTGELFF	TGTGCCAGCAGTGAAATAGGGGGACAGGGGTACACCGGGGAGCTGTTTTTT
once	TRBD1	TRBJ2-7	TRBV5-1	CASSFPGTGAYEQYF	TGCGCCAGCAGCTTCCCTGGGACAGGAGCCTACGAGCAGTACTTC
-	-	TRBJ1-2	TRBV24-1	CATSDQGKDYGYTF	TGTGCCACCAGTGATCAGGGGAAGGACTATGGCTACACCTTC
once	TRBD2	TRBJ2-5	TRBV9	CASSVGGGLGETQYF	TGTGCCAGCAGCGTAGGCGGGGGGCTCGGGGAGACCCAGTACTTC
-	-	TRBJ1-1	TRBV30	CAWSIIRDTEAFF	TGTGCCTGGAGTATTATCCGGGACACTGAAGCTTTCTTT
-	-	TRBJ2-2	TRBV6-5	CASSYGSGTGELFF	TGTGCCAGCAGTTACGGGTCGGGCACCGGGGAGCTGTTTTTT
-	TRBD1	TRBJ1-3	TRBV2	CASSRDRLPGNTIYF	TGTGCCAGCAGTCGGGACAGGCTCCCTGGAAACACCATATATTTT
-	-	TRBJ1-4	TRBV7-2	CASSLVVQATNEKLFF	TGTGCCAGCAGCTTAGTGGTACAGGCAACTAATGAAAAACTGTTTTTT
-	-	TRBJ1-6	TRBV5-1	CASSLARSERQSPLHF	TGCGCCAGCAGCTTGGCTCGTTCGGAGAGGCAATCACCCCTCCACTTT
-	TRBD1	TRBJ1-2	TRBV10-3	CAISERTGSFDGYTF	TGTGCCATCAGTGAACGGACAGGGTCCTTCGATGGCTACACCTTC
-	-	TRBJ2-3	TRBV7-2	CASSLDVADSTDTQYF	TGTGCCAGCAGCTTAGACGTGGCCGATAGCACAGATACGCAGTATTTT
few	-	TRBJ2-7	TRBV5-6	CASSLVRSYEQYF	TGTGCCAGCAGCTTGGTACGCAGCTACGAGCAGTACTTC
-	-	TRBJ1-6	TRBV4-3	CASSQAEGGRLNSPLHF	TGCGCCAGCAGCCAAGCGGAGGGAGGAAGGCTCAATTCACCCCTCCACTTT
-	-	TRBJ1-2	TRBV24-1	CATSQGGYGYTF	TGTGCCACCAGTCAGGGTGGCTATGGCTACACCTTC
-	-	TRBJ1-2	TRBV4-3	CASSQERFAGITDYGYTF	TGCGCCAGCAGCCAGGAAAGATTTGCGGGGATTACGGACTATGGCTACACCTTC
-	TRBD1	TRBJ2-1	TRBV19	CASSHLSWDRNEQFF	TGTGCCAGTAGTCATCTTAGCTGGGACAGGAATGAGCAGTTCTTC
-	-	TRBJ2-7	TRBV7-9	CASKEGGPYEQYF	TGTGCCAGCAAGGAGGGTGGTCCCTACGAGCAGTACTTC
-	-	TRBJ2-3	TRBV5-1	CASSFMGGDTQYF	TGCGCCAGCAGCTTCATGGGCGGGGATACGCAGTATTTT
few	-	TRBJ2-7	TRBV19	CASRASRGSYEQYF	TGTGCCAGTAGGGCCAGTCGGGGCTCCTACGAGCAGTACTTC
-	-	TRBJ1-2	TRBV3-1/TRBV3-2	CASSPYRVGYGYTF	TGTGCCAGCAGCCCTTACAGGGTGGGCTATGGCTACACCTTC
-	-	TRBJ2-3	TRBV5-1	CASSPGSGESDTQYF	TGCGCCAGCAGCCCGGGTTCAGGGGAATCAGATACGCAGTATTTT
-	-	TRBJ2-3	TRBV7-8	CASSASGSTDTQYF	TGTGCCAGCAGCGCCAGCGGAAGCACAGATACGCAGTATTTT
once	TRBD1	TRBJ2-1	TRBV12-5	CASGFYRGEQFF	TGTGCTAGTGGTTTCTACAGGGGGGAGCAGTTCTTC
few	TRBD1	TRBJ1-6	TRBV2	CASLDTTGPYNSPLHF	TGTGCCAGCCTAGACACGACAGGGCCCTATAATTCACCCCTCCACTTT
once	-	TRBJ1-2	TRBV6-5	CASRIPNTGQGYTF	TGTGCCAGCAGAATCCCAAATACAGGCCAAGGCTACACCTTC
once	-	TRBJ2-2	TRBV2	CASSDYGTGELFF	TGTGCCAGCAGTGATTACGGGACCGGGGAGCTGTTTTTT
-	-	TRBJ1-5	TRBV27	CASSSGYNQPQHF	TGTGCCAGCAGTTCAGGATACAATCAGCCCCAGCATTTT
-	-	TRBJ1-1	TRBV19	CASSIALTEAFF	TGTGCCAGTAGTATCGCACTCACTGAAGCTTTCTTT
-	-	TRBJ1-1	TRBV2	CASSGGRGNTEAFF	TGTGCCAGCAGTGGAGGCAGGGGAAACACTGAAGCTTTCTTT
-	TRBD2	TRBJ2-2	TRBV7-3	CASSLLAGGLTGELFF	TGTGCCAGCAGCTTACTAGCGGGGGGCCTCACCGGGGAGCTGTTTTTT
once	TRBD1	TRBJ1-5	TRBV6-5	CASSPGGSYQPQHF	TGTGCCAGCAGCCCAGGGGGATCATATCAGCCCCAGCATTTT
-	TRBD1	TRBJ1-6	TRBV4-1	CASSLQGAGNSPLHF	TGCGCCAGCAGCCTTCAGGGGGCAGGCAATTCACCCCTCCACTTT
-	-	TRBJ2-1	TRBV11-3	CASSFRGTYNEQFF	TGTGCCAGCAGCTTTCGGGGAACCTACAATGAGCAGTTCTTC
-	-	TRBJ1-1	TRBV15	CATSRDSRVFEAFF	TGTGCCACCAGCAGAGATTCCAGGGTGTTTGAAGCTTTCTTT
few	-	TRBJ1-1	TRBV2	CASRGRGPPSTEAFF	TGTGCCAGCAGGGGTAGAGGCCCTCCCAGCACTGAAGCTTTCTTT
-	-	TRBJ1-3	TRBV4-3	CASSQDSRALSGNTIYF	TGCGCCAGCAGCCAAGACTCCAGGGCGCTCTCTGGAAACACCATATATTTT
-	-	TRBJ1-6	TRBV4-1	CASSLHRDHSPLHF	TGCGCCAGCAGCCTCCACCGCGATCATTCACCCCTCCACTTT
-	TRBD1	TRBJ1-1	TRBV28	CATDRGGTEAFF	TGTGCCACCGACAGGGGTGGGACTGAAGCTTTCTTT
once	TRBD1	TRBJ1-2	TRBV9	CASSPGGTGEAYYGYTF	TGTGCCAGCAGCCCCGGAGGGACAGGGGAGGCATACTATGGCTACACCTTC
few	-	TRBJ1-1	TRBV6-5	CASSYGLGAGTEAFF	TGTGCCAGCAGTTACGGCTTAGGGGCCGGCACTGAAGCTTTCTTT
once	-	TRBJ1-5	TRBV7-9	CASSQKSQPQHF	TGTGCCAGCAGCCAAAAGAGTCAGCCCCAGCATTTT
-	TRBD2	TRBJ2-3	TRBV5-4	CASSLGRLAGGRTDTQYF	TGTGCCAGCAGCTTGGGGAGACTAGCGGGGGGCCGCACAGATACGCAGTATTTT
-	TRBD2	TRBJ2-2	TRBV7-2	CASSLTSGATGELFF	TGTGCCAGCAGCTTGACTAGCGGGGCCACCGGGGAGCTGTTTTTT
-	TRBD1	TRBJ2-5	TRBV24-1	CATSDPGQDEETQYF	TGTGCCACCAGTGACCCTGGACAGGACGAAGAGACCCAGTACTTC
few	TRBD1	TRBJ2-7	TRBV6-2/TRBV6-3	CASSRPGGSSGYEQYF	TGTGCCAGCAGCCGCCCAGGGGGCTCAAGTGGCTACGAGCAGTACTTC
-	TRBD1	TRBJ1-1	TRBV29-1	CSASGTGNTEAFF	TGCAGCGCCTCCGGGACAGGGAACACTGAAGCTTTCTTT
-	-	TRBJ1-3	TRBV7-2	CASTWLPSGNTIYF	TGTGCCAGCACCTGGCTCCCCTCTGGAAACACCATATATTTT
-	TRBD2	TRBJ2-1	TRBV20-1	CGAGDHEQFF	TGCGGAGCGGGGGACCATGAGCAGTTCTTC
once	-	TRBJ1-4	TRBV3-1/TRBV3-2	CASSLRGSGKLFF	TGTGCCAGCAGCCTCCGGGGTTCGGGAAAACTGTTTTTT
-	-	TRBJ2-2	TRBV5-1	CASNPGQGSTGELFF	TGCGCCAGCAACCCGGGGCAGGGGAGCACCGGGGAGCTGTTTTTT
once	TRBD2	TRBJ2-1	TRBV28	CASSLVPSGSSYNEQFF	TGTGCCAGCAGTTTGGTGCCTAGCGGTAGCTCCTACAATGAGCAGTTCTTC
few	-	TRBJ2-2	TRBV7-2	CASSLRAGVDTGELFF	TGTGCCAGCAGCTTAAGGGCAGGGGTCGACACCGGGGAGCTGTTTTTT
-	-	TRBJ1-1	TRBV7-3	CASSLRTETEAFF	TGTGCCAGCAGCTTACGGACAGAAACTGAAGCTTTCTTT
-	TRBD1	TRBJ1-1	TRBV19	CASRTGVSTEAFF	TGTGCCAGTAGGACAGGGGTTAGCACTGAAGCTTTCTTT
-	TRBD1	TRBJ2-6	TRBV29-1	CSADQGAPGANVLTF	TGCAGCGCCGACCAGGGGGCGCCCGGGGCCAACGTCCTGACTTTC
-	-	TRBJ1-2	TRBV19	CASSIRGMGDYGYTF	TGTGCCAGTAGTATTCGAGGGATGGGAGACTATGGCTACACCTTC